Each of the 8 T cell receptor beta chains below was sequenced from the same sample in a study of beta chain features in type 1 diabetes. Sequenced material consisted of expressed TCRB transcripts (all of the isolated RNA was reverse transcribed). Measured with immunoSEQ multiplex PCR; TCRdb has only the in-frame clones, and not every one. The data contain under 300,000 clones, about 8% of them singletons. The sequenced sample consisted of central memory CD4+ T cells from blood. The receptors stem from a woman under 30 in good health.

This clone was detected ten times or more. The rearrangement joins TRBV14 to TRBJ2-1; D assignment may be TRBD1 or TRBD2 (5 bases each). The CDR3 is made up of 15 amino acids. The germline CDR1 and CDR2 sequences are SGHDN and FVKESK. Trimming cost V 4 bases and J 5 bases, with 15 bases left between them. In nucleotides, the CDR3 is TGTGCCAGCAGCCGGGGACGGACGACCAACAATGAGCAGTTCTTC. Translation: CASSRGRTTNNEQFF.

This sequence joins TRBV6-6 and TRBJ1-5; D is possibly TRBD1 (5 bases). The CDR3 runs to 14 residues. Looked up from germline, CDR1 is MNHNY and CDR2 is SVGAGI (reference sequence). Between the trimmed V and J ends, which lost 6 bases and 0 bases, there was a span of 9 bases. The CDR3 DNA follows: TGTGCCAGCAGCCAGACAGCTAGCAATCAGCCCCAGCATTTT. Translating it yields CASSQTASNQPQHF.

This clone was seen at least ten times. The rearrangement links TRBV18 to TRBJ1-2; the D gene is possibly TRBD1 (5 bases). Looked up from germline, CDR1 is KGHSH and CDR2 is LQKENI. V was cut by 2 bases and J by 4 bases, with 8 bases left in between. The CDR3 loop spans 13 amino acids. CDR3 residues: CASSPSGPYGYTF. DNA of the CDR3: TGTGCCAGCTCACCATCGGGACCCTATGGCTACACCTTC.

This clone was counted a few times. The chain links TRBV4-2 to TRBJ1-4; D call uncertain. This CDR3 has 13 amino acids. Germline CDR1 and CDR2: LGHNA and YNFKEQ. Trimming took off 0 bases at V and 8 bases at J, with 7 bases between the two ends. The CDR3 loop reads CASSQDPKEKLFF. Written as DNA, the CDR3 is TGTGCCAGCAGCCAAGATCCGAAAGAAAAACTGTTTTTT.

The chain recombines TRBV2 with TRBJ1-1, with a possible D match to TRBD1 (5 bases). Germline V CDR1 and CDR2: SNHLY, FYNNEI. The length of the CDR3 is 13 residues. Trimming removed 2 bases from V and 4 bases from J, with 8 bases in between. As DNA, the CDR3 is TGTGCCAGCAGTGAACAGGGTGGCACTGAAGCTTTCTTT. It encodes CASSEQGGTEAFF.

This chain uses TRBV11-2 with TRBJ2-1; the D gene is possibly TRBD1 (5 bases). The CDR3 consists of 14 residues. Germline CDR1 is SGHAT and CDR2 is FQNNGV. The V gene lost 1 base and the J gene lost 8 bases, with 12 bases spanning the gap. The CDR3: CASSLGGVSYEQFF. The CDR3 DNA sequence: TGTGCCAGCAGCTTAGGGGGCGTTTCGTATGAGCAGTTCTTC.

The chain is built from TRBV14 and TRBJ2-1; 10 positions agree with TRBD2. The J segment lost 8 bases and the V segment lost 0 bases, leaving 13 bases of the junction unmatched. The CDR3 contains 18 residues. Germline CDR1 SGHDN, CDR2 FVKESK. For the CDR3, the DNA is TGTGCCAGCAGCCAAGACGGCGGTCTAGCGGGAGTGGCGCATGAGCAGTTCTTC. Protein sequence: CASSQDGGLAGVAHEQFF.

The V call is TRBV7-2, the J call TRBJ2-1; 7 bases are shared with TRBD1. From germline, CDR1 is SGHTA and CDR2 FQGNSA. Trimming took 2 bases from V and 5 from J; bases not matched to a gene: 6. This CDR3 contains 15 residues. For the CDR3, the DNA is TGTGCCAGCAGCTTACGACAGGGTTACGACAATGAGCAGTTCTTC. Encoded protein: CASSLRQGYDNEQFF. Together with reference TRBV7-2 and TRBJ2-1, the CDR3 gives the full variable domain: GAGVSQSPSNKVTEKGKDVELRCDPISGHTALYWYRQSLGQGLEFLIYFQGNSAPDKSGLPSDRFSAERTGGSVSTLTIQRTQQEDSAVYLCASSLRQGYDNEQFFGPGTRLTVL.